The entry below gives a single TCR beta chain sequence along with its context. The sample is drawn from a study of T cell responses to AZD1222 COVID-19 vaccine. The assay was immunoSEQ multiplex PCR, and TCRdb's table has in-frame clones only and misses some. The sample holds more than 150,000 clones, around 94% seen once. The TCR was taken from an adult in good health. The input for sequencing was peripheral blood, taken on day 0 of AZD1222 vaccination.

For the CDR3, the DNA is TGTGCCACCGAGAAAGGCTCCTACAATGAGCAGTTCTTC. It yields the protein CATEKGSYNEQFF. The chain couples TRBV28 to TRBJ2-1; D unclear. Germline assignment: CDR1 MDHEN and CDR2 SYDVKM. This CDR3 is 13 amino acids long. V dropped 10 bases and J dropped 0 bases, with 10 bases sitting between them.